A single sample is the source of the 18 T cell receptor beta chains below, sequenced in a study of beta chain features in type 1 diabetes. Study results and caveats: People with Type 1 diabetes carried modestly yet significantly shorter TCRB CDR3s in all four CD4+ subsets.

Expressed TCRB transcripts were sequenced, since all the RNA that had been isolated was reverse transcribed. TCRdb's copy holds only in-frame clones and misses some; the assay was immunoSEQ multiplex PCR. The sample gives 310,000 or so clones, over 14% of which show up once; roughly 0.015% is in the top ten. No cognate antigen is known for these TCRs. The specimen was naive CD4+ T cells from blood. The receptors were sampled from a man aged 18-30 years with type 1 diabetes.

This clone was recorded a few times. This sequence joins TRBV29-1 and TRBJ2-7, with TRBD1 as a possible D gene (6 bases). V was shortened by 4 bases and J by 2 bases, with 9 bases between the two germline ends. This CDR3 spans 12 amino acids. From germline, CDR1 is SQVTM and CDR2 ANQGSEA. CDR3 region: CSVAGVPYEQYF. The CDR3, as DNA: TGCAGCGTTGCAGGGGTCCCCTACGAGCAGTACTTC.

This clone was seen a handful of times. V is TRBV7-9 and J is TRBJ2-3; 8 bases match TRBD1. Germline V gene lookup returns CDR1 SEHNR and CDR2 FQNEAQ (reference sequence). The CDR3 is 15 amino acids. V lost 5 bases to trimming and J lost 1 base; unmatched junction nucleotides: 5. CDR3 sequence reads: CASSDRGFGTDTQYF. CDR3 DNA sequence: TGTGCCAGCAGCGACAGGGGTTTCGGCACAGATACGCAGTATTTT.

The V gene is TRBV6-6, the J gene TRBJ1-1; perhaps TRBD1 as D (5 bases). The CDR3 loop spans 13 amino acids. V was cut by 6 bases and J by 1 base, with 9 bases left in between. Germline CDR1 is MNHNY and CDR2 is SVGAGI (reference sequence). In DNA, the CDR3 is TGTGCCAGCAGAGACAGTGCGAACACTGAAGCTTTCTTT. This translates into CASRDSANTEAFF.

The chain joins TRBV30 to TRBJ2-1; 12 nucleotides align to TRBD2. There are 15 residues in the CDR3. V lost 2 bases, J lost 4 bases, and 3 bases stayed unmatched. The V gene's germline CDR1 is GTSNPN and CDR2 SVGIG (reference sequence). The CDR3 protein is CAWSIGLAGYNEQFF. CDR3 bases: TGTGCCTGGAGTATCGGACTAGCGGGGTACAATGAGCAGTTCTTC.

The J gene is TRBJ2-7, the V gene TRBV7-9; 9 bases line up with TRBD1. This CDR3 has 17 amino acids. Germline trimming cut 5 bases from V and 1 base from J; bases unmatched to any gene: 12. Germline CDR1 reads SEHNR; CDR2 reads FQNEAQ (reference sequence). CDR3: CASSLNFRDRASYEQYF. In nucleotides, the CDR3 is TGTGCCAGCAGCCTTAACTTCCGGGACAGGGCGTCCTACGAGCAGTACTTC.

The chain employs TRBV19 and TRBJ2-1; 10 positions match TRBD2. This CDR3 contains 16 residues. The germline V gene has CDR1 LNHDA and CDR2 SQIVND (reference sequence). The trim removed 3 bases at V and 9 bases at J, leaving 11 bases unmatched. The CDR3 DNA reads TGTGCCAGTAGTATCCACCCTAGCGGGAGAGACGGTGAGCAGTTCTTC. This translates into CASSIHPSGRDGEQFF.

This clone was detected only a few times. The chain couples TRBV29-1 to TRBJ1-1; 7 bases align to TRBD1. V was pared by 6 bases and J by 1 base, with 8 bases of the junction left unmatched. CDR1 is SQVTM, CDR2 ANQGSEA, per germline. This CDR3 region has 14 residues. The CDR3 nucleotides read TGCAGCGTGGAGCGCCGGGACAGGAACACTGAAGCTTTCTTT. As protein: CSVERRDRNTEAFF. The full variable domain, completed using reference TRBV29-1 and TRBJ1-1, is SAVISQKPSRDICQRGTSLTIQCQVDSQVTMMFWYRQQPGQSLTLIATANQGSEATYESGFVIDKFPISRPNLTFSTLTVSNMSPEDSSIYLCSVERRDRNTEAFFGQGTRLTVV.

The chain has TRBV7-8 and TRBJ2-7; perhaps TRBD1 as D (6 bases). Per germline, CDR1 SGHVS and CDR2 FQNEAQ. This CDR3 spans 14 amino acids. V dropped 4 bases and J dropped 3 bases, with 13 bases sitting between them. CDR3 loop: CASSSRQGIYEQYF. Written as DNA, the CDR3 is TGTGCCAGCAGCTCCCGCCAGGGGATCTACGAGCAGTACTTC. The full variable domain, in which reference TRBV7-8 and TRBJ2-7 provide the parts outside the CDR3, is GAGVSQSPRYKVAKRGQDVALRCDPISGHVSLFWYQQALGQGPEFLTYFQNEAQLDKSGLPSDRFFAERPEGSVSTLKIQRTQQEDSAVYLCASSSRQGIYEQYFGPGTRLTVT.

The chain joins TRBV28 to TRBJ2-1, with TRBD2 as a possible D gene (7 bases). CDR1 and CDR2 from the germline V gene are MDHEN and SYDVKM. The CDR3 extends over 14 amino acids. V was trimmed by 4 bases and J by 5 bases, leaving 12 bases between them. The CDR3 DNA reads TGTGCCAGCAGTTCGGGGGGCCGGGACAATGAGCAGTTCTTC. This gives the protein CASSSGGRDNEQFF.

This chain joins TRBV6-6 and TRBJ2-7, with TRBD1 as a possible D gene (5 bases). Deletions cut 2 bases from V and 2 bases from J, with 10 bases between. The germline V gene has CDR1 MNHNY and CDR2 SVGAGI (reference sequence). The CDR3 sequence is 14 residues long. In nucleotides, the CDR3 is TGTGCCAGCAGTTACCTCCAGGGCGCCTACGAGCAGTACTTC. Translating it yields CASSYLQGAYEQYF.

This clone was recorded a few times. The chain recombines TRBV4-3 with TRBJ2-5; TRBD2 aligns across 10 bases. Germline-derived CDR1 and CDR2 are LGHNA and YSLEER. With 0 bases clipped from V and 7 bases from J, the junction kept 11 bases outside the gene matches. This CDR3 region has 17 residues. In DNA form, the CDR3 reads TGCGCCAGCAGCCAAGATCACCAGCGGGGGGGCCGGTGGACCCAGTACTTC. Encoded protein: CASSQDHQRGGRWTQYF.

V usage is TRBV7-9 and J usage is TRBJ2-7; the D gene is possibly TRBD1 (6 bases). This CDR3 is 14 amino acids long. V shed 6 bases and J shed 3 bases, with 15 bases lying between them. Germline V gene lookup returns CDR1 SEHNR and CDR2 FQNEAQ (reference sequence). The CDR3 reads CASSPRDTNYEQYF. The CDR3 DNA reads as TGTGCCAGCAGTCCTAGGGACACCAACTACGAGCAGTACTTC.

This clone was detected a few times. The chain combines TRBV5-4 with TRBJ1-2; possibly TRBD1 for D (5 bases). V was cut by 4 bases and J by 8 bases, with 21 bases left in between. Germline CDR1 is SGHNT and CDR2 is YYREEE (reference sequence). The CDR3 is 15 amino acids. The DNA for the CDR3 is TGTGCCAGCAGCATGGGGCAATCCGGGATCGGGGGCTACACCTTC. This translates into CASSMGQSGIGGYTF. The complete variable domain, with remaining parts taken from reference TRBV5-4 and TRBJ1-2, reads ETGVTQSPTHLIKTRGQQVTLRCSSQSGHNTVSWYQQALGQGPQFIFQYYREEENGRGNFPPRFSGLQFPNYSSELNVNALELDDSALYLCASSMGQSGIGGYTFGSGTRLTVV.

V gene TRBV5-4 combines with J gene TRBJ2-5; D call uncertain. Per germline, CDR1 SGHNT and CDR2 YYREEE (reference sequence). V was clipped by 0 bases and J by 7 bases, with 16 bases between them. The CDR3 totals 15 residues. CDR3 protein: CASSLAQNGAGTQYF. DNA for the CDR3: TGTGCCAGCAGCTTGGCCCAGAATGGCGCAGGGACCCAGTACTTC. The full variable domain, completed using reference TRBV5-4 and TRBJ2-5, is ETGVTQSPTHLIKTRGQQVTLRCSSQSGHNTVSWYQQALGQGPQFIFQYYREEENGRGNFPPRFSGLQFPNYSSELNVNALELDDSALYLCASSLAQNGAGTQYFGPGTRLLVL.

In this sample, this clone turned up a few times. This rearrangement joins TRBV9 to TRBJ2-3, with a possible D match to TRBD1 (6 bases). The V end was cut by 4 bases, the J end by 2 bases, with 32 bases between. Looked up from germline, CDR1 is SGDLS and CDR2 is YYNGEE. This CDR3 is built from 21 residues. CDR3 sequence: CASSFHPLPQGRAPSTDTQYF. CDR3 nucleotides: TGTGCCAGCAGCTTCCACCCTCTCCCACAGGGTAGGGCCCCTTCCACAGATACGCAGTATTTT.

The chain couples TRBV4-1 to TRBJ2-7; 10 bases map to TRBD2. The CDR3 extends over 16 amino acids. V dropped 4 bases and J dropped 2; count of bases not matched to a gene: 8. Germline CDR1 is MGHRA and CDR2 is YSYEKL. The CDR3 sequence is CASSPRTSGETYEQYF. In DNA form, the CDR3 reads TGCGCCAGCAGCCCGAGAACTAGCGGGGAGACCTACGAGCAGTACTTC.

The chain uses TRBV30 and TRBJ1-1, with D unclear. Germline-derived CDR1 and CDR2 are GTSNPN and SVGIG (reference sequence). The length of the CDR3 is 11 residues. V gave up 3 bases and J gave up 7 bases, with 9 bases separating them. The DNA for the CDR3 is TGTGCCTGGAGCACTCGGAGTGAAGCTTTCTTT. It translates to CAWSTRSEAFF.

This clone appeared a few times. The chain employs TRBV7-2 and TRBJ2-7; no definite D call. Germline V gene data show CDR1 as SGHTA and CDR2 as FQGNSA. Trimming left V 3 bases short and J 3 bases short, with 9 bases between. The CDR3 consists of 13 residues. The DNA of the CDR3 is TGTGCCAGCAGCTTCCTGGGCAGCTACGAGCAGTACTTC. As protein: CASSFLGSYEQYF.